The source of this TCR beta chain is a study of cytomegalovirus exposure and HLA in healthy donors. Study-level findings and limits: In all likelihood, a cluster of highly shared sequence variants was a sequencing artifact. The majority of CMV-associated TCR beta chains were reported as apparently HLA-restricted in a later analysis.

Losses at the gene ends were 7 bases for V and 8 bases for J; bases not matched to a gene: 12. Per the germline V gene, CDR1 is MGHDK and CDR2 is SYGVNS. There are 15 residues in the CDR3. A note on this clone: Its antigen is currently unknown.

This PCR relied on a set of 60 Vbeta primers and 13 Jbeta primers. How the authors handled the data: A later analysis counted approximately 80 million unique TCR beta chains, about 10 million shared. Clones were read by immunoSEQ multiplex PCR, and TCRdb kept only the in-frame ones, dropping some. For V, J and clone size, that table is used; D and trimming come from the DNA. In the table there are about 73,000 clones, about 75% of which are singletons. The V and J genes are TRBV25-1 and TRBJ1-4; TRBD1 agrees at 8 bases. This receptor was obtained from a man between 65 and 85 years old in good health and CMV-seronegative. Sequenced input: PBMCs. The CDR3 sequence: CASKGDRGRYEKLFF. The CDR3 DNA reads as TGTGCCAGCAAGGGAGACAGGGGACGGTACGAAAAACTGTTTTTT.